This TCR beta chain was sequenced in a study of T cell responses to AZD1222 COVID-19 vaccine. Points from the study as a whole: Donors in the cohort were predominantly white British and more often female, and clonal diversity was possibly underestimated.

The table came from immunoSEQ multiplex PCR; TCRdb's copy has only in-frame clones and leaves some out. The sample lists about 97,000 clones, roughly nine tenths occurring once. The CDR3 spans 14 residues. Trimming shortened V by 3 bases and J by 6 bases, and 9 bases separated the two germline ends. Germline assignment: CDR1 MNHEY and CDR2 SMNVEV (reference sequence). Of note for this clone: Its antigen is still unknown.

The sequence derives from an adult in good health. This chain joins TRBV27 and TRBJ1-6, with D possibly TRBD1 on 5 matching bases. Specimen: peripheral blood, collected on day 0 of AZD1222 vaccination. The chain's CDR3 is CASSLSRANSPLHF. In DNA, the CDR3 is TGTGCCAGCAGTTTGTCCAGGGCTAATTCACCCCTCCACTTT.